This TCR beta chain was recorded in a study of control samples from healthy donors and cancer patients. The protocol was immunoSEQ multiplex PCR, while the TCRdb copy is restricted to in-frame clones and leaves out a portion. This sample has about 410,000 clones, with over 75% found just once. The table lists this clone with a count of one. V was shortened by 2 bases and J by 0 bases, with 8 bases between the two germline ends. Germline CDR1 reads SGHTA; CDR2 reads FQGTGA. There are 15 residues in the CDR3. The receptor comes from a man aged 40-55 years with head and neck cancer. What was sequenced was PBMCs. This chain connects TRBV7-3 to TRBJ2-1; D gene unclear. The CDR3 is CASSLDGPSYNEQFF. For the CDR3, the DNA is TGTGCCAGCAGCTTAGACGGGCCCTCCTACAATGAGCAGTTCTTC.